This TCR beta chain derives from a study of blood T cell repertoires in COVID-19. The V end lost 0 bases, the J end lost 5 bases, and 17 bases lay between the germline ends. CDR3 size: 16 residues. CDR1 is SGHRS and CDR2 is YFSETQ in the germline V gene. Data came from immunoSEQ multiplex PCR; TCRdb stores just in-frame clones and leaves some out. The sample has about 220,000 clones, about four fifths seen once. This sequence originates from a woman aged 40 to 55 who had been exposed to COVID-19. V is TRBV5-1 and J is TRBJ1-1; the D gene is possibly TRBD1 (6 bases). The sequencing sample was made of PBMCs or T cells enriched from blood (not recorded which). CDR3 residues: CASSLAGTTPGTEAFF. CDR3 coding DNA: TGCGCCAGCAGCTTGGCCGGGACAACCCCCGGGACTGAAGCTTTCTTT.